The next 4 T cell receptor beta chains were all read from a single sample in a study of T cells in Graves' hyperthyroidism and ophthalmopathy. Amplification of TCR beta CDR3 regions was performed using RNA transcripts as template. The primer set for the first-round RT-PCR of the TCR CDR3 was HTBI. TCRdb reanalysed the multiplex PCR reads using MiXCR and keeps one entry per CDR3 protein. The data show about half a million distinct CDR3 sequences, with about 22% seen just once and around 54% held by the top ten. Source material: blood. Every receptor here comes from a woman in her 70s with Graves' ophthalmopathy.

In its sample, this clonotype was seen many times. The CDR3 bases are TGTGCCAGCAGCTGGCTAGCGGCCTCATACAATGAGCAGTTCTTC. This translates into CASSWLAASYNEQFF. The rearrangement uses TRBV7-2 and TRBJ2-1; TRBD2 matches at 7 bases. The CDR3 spans 15 residues. The germline gives CDR1 SGHTA, CDR2 FQGNSA. V lost 4 bases to trimming and J lost 4 bases; unmatched junction nucleotides: 7.

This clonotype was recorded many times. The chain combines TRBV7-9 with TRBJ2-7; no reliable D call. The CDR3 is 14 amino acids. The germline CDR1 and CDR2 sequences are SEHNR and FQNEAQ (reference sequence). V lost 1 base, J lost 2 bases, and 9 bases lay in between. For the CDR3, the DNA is TGTGCCAGCAGCTTAGTAGGGTCCACCTACGAGCAGTACTTC. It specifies CASSLVGSTYEQYF.

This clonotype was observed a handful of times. The CDR3 sequence is CAWSEGIPFYEQYF. Here the CDR3 DNA reads TGTGCCTGGAGTGAGGGTATCCCTTTCTACGAGCAGTACTTC. V usage is TRBV30 and J usage is TRBJ2-7; no definite D call. The CDR3 runs 14 residues. V was trimmed by 1 base and J by 3 bases, leaving 13 bases between them. The V gene's germline CDR1 is GTSNPN and CDR2 SVGIG (reference sequence).

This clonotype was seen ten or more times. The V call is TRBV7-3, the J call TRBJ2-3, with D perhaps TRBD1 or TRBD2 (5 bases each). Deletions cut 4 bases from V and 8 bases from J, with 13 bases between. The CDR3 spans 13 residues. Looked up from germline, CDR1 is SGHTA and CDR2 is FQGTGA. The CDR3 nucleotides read TGTGCCAGCAGCTCCCTTTCTGGGGGTACGCAGTATTTT. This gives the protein CASSSLSGGTQYF.